Below are 21 T cell receptor beta chains sequenced from a single sample in a study of graft-versus-host responses after intestinal transplantation (dated by TCRdb to the early 2020s). Library preparation employed the immunoSEQ multiplex PCR assay. Here the immuneACCESS table is served through TCRdb, limited to in-frame sequences with V and J called. Missing clones are a known gap in these copies; in checked studies unresolved V genes cover under half, and the rest lacks a known reason. This sample is represented by 85,000 to 110,000 clones; approximately 93% of them were singletons. The ten largest account for under 1.5% of the sample. Interpreted using the paper, the time point label stands for: cells obtained before transplantation from donor or recipient. These TCRs' antigens remain unknown. The input for sequencing was unstimulated CD8+ T cells sorted from spleen or lymph node cells, taken before intestinal transplant. The receptors shown here come from a human donor who received an intestinal transplant.

This sequence joins TRBV30 and TRBJ1-4; 10 bases map to TRBD1. CDR1 is GTSNPN and CDR2 is SVGIG in the germline V gene (reference sequence). V lost 3 bases to trimming and J lost 8 bases; unmatched junction nucleotides: 6. This CDR3 is 14 amino acids long. The CDR3 spells CAWSTGTGEEKLFF. The CDR3 region has the DNA TGTGCCTGGAGCACCGGGACAGGGGAAGAAAAACTGTTTTTT.

The chain carries TRBV7-9 and TRBJ1-1; no clear D. Looked up from germline, CDR1 is SEHNR and CDR2 is FQNEAQ (reference sequence). This CDR3 region has 16 residues. Trimming took 3 bases from V and 1 from J, leaving 15 bases between them. The CDR3 loop reads CASSFSADGKNTEAFF. CDR3 in DNA: TGTGCCAGCAGCTTTAGTGCGGATGGCAAGAACACTGAAGCTTTCTTT.

The chain recombines TRBV5-1 with TRBJ2-7; D possibly corresponds to TRBD2 (5 bases). V was shortened by 2 bases and J by 4 bases, with 10 bases between the two germline ends. The CDR3 is 13 residues long. The germline V gene has CDR1 SGHRS and CDR2 YFSETQ. CDR3 coding DNA: TGCGCCAGCAGCTTCGAGGGAGCGTACGAGCAGTACTTC. Its translation: CASSFEGAYEQYF.

The count of this clone is one. The J gene is TRBJ1-1, the V gene TRBV6-1; possibly TRBD1 for D (5 bases). This CDR3 region has 14 residues. The ends were cut back, 2 bases at V and 9 bases at J, with 16 bases in the middle. Germline assignment: CDR1 MNHNS and CDR2 SASEGT. The CDR3 here is CASSEIGAAGQAFF. The DNA of the CDR3 is TGTGCCAGCAGTGAAATCGGGGCCGCGGGGCAAGCTTTCTTT.

This clone has a single count. This chain connects TRBV10-3 to TRBJ2-7; possibly TRBD1 for D (6 bases). Germline loops: CDR1 ENHRY, CDR2 SYGVKD. Trimming stripped 7 bases from V and 5 bases from J, with 15 bases between. This CDR3 has 13 amino acids. CDR3 in amino acids: CAITGRGPNEQYF. The CDR3 DNA reads TGTGCCATCACGGGCAGGGGCCCCAACGAGCAGTACTTC.

This chain links TRBV6-1 with TRBJ2-3; a possible D gene is TRBD2 (5 bases). The length of the CDR3 is 15 residues. V lost 0 bases and J lost 3, with 10 bases in between. The germline gives CDR1 MNHNS, CDR2 SASEGT. CDR3 bases: TGTGCCAGCAGTGAAGCGTTCCGCGGGACAGATACGCAGTATTTT. This codes for CASSEAFRGTDTQYF.

The chain combines TRBV4-1 with TRBJ1-5, with TRBD1 identical over 9 bases. Germline V gene data show CDR1 as MGHRA and CDR2 as YSYEKL. The CDR3 totals 13 residues. J gave up 6 bases and V 4 bases, and 1 base lay outside the gene matches. This CDR3 reads CASSLQGAQPQHF. CDR3 in DNA: TGCGCCAGCAGCCTACAGGGGGCTCAGCCCCAGCATTTT.

This clone was recorded only once. The J gene is TRBJ2-7, the V gene TRBV11-2; 7 bases are shared with TRBD1. Looked up from germline, CDR1 is SGHAT and CDR2 is FQNNGV. This CDR3 spans 14 amino acids. The V gene end was trimmed by 1 base and the J gene end by 2 bases; junction bases not matched to a gene: 2. CDR3 in amino acids: CASSLAQGAYEQYF. The CDR3 DNA reads as TGTGCCAGCAGCTTAGCGCAGGGGGCCTACGAGCAGTACTTC.

The chain recombines TRBV5-1 with TRBJ2-7; D assignment may be TRBD1 or TRBD2 (5 bases each). Germline assignment: CDR1 SGHRS and CDR2 YFSETQ. This CDR3 spans 15 amino acids. V dropped 0 bases and J dropped 7 bases, with 17 bases sitting between them. The CDR3 reads CASSLEGTATREQYF. Here the CDR3 DNA reads TGCGCCAGCAGCTTGGAAGGGACGGCTACTAGGGAGCAGTACTTC. The full variable domain, its missing parts supplied by reference TRBV5-1 and TRBJ2-7, is KAGVTQTPRYLIKTRGQQVTLSCSPISGHRSVSWYQQTPGQGLQFLFEYFSETQRNKGNFPGRFSGRQFSNSRSEMNVSTLELGDSALYLCASSLEGTATREQYFGPGTRLTVT.

V gene TRBV6-5 combines with J gene TRBJ1-2; no definite D call. The V end was cut by 10 bases, the J end by 8 bases, with 20 bases between. The germline gives CDR1 MNHEY, CDR2 SVGAGI. The CDR3 extends over 13 amino acids. This CDR3 is CATGLGGPEGYTF. DNA for the CDR3: TGTGCCACAGGACTGGGAGGGCCGGAAGGCTACACCTTC.

V usage is TRBV11-3 and J usage is TRBJ2-1; D unclear. CDR1 is SGHNT and CDR2 is YENEEA in the germline V gene. The CDR3 contains 15 residues. Trimming shortened V by 0 bases and J by 4 bases, and 10 bases separated the two germline ends. CDR3 in amino acids: CASSLDVSWYNEQFF. As DNA, the CDR3 is TGTGCCAGCAGCTTAGACGTCTCCTGGTACAATGAGCAGTTCTTC. The variable domain in full, with the rest retrieved from reference TRBV11-3 and TRBJ2-1, is EAGVVQSPRYKIIEKKQPVAFWCNPISGHNTLYWYLQNLGQGPELLIRYENEEAVDDSQLPKDRFSAERLKGVDSTLKIQPAELGDSAVYLCASSLDVSWYNEQFFGPGTRLTVL.

The chain recombines TRBV6-6 with TRBJ2-7; possibly TRBD1 for D (6 bases). The CDR3 contains 13 residues. Germline V gives CDR1 MNHNY, CDR2 SVGAGI (reference sequence). The V end was cut by 6 bases, the J end by 2 bases, with 11 bases between. The CDR3 spells CASSHDRPYEQYF. The CDR3, as DNA: TGTGCCAGCAGCCACGACAGGCCCTACGAGCAGTACTTC.

V usage is TRBV7-9 and J usage is TRBJ2-5; 11 bases align to TRBD2. Germline V gene data show CDR1 as SEHNR and CDR2 as FQNEAQ (reference sequence). The junction had 1 base not matched to a gene; V was cut back by 2 bases and J by 2 bases. The CDR3 covers 15 residues. In DNA form, the CDR3 reads TGTGCCAGCAGCTTACTAGCGGGGGGACAAGAGACCCAGTACTTC. Translated, it gives CASSLLAGGQETQYF.

J is TRBJ2-7 and V is TRBV5-6, with a weak D call TRBD2 (5 bases). CDR1 and CDR2 (germline): SGHDT, YYEEEE. V was shortened by 4 bases and J by 5 bases, with 10 bases between the two germline ends. The CDR3 sequence is 12 residues long. In DNA, the CDR3 is TGTGCCAGCAGCGTGAGGGTCAACGAGCAGTACTTC. It yields the protein CASSVRVNEQYF.

The chain is built from TRBV27 and TRBJ1-2; D is unclear. Trimming took 2 bases from V and 2 from J, leaving 6 bases between them. Germline values: CDR1 MNHEY, CDR2 SMNVEV (reference sequence). The CDR3 is 13 amino acids. As DNA, the CDR3 is TGTGCCAGCAGTTTAGACGGAAACTATGGCTACACCTTC. It encodes CASSLDGNYGYTF.

This clone appeared a single time. The chain links TRBV5-1 to TRBJ2-1; TRBD2 is a possible D gene (6 bases). V gave up 7 bases and J gave up 5 bases, with 22 bases separating them. The CDR3 is 16 amino acids. Per germline, CDR1 SGHRS and CDR2 YFSETQ. CDR3 region: CASSGGRVATNNEQFF. Written as DNA, the CDR3 is TGCGCCAGCTCCGGAGGGCGGGTCGCAACGAACAATGAGCAGTTCTTC.

Here the CDR3 DNA reads TGCGCCAGCAGCCAAGACAGGGGAGCCTACGAGCAGTACTTC. Its protein product is CASSQDRGAYEQYF. This sequence joins TRBV4-1 and TRBJ2-7; TRBD1 is a possible D gene (6 bases). Germline CDR1 is MGHRA and CDR2 is YSYEKL. The germline V and J ends were trimmed by 0 bases and 2 bases, with 8 bases remaining between them. The CDR3 is made up of 14 amino acids.

This clone was seen only a few times. J is TRBJ2-1 and V is TRBV5-8; D is ambiguous. This CDR3 is 9 amino acids long. CDR1 and CDR2 (germline): SGHTS, YDEGEE. Between the trimmed V and J ends, which lost 6 bases and 9 bases, there was a span of 4 bases. The CDR3 region is CASKGEQFF. CDR3 DNA sequence: TGTGCCAGCAAAGGTGAGCAGTTCTTC.

This rearrangement joins TRBV7-9 to TRBJ1-3; D possibly corresponds to TRBD1 (5 bases). This CDR3 is built from 15 residues. The V gene lost 3 bases and the J gene lost 4 bases, with 13 bases spanning the gap. Germline V gene sequence: CDR1 SEHNR, CDR2 FQNEAQ (reference sequence). This CDR3 reads CASSLVGEFGNTIYF. CDR3 coding DNA: TGTGCCAGCAGCTTGGTAGGGGAATTCGGAAACACCATATATTTT.

This chain joins TRBV21-1 and TRBJ2-2; the table's D call of TRBD1 was not tested on the DNA. TRBV21-1 is termed a pseudogene. The CDR3 is made up of 16 amino acids. The CDR3 bases are TGTGCCAGCAGCAAAGGGGGCCCAGGGGACACCGGGGAGCTGTTTTTT. Its protein is CASSKGGPGDTGELFF.

The chain recombines TRBV19 with TRBJ1-1; D unresolved. Germline loops: CDR1 LNHDA, CDR2 SQIVND (reference sequence). Trimming left V 7 bases short and J 0 bases short, with 9 bases between. The CDR3 loop spans 13 amino acids. For the CDR3, the DNA is TGTGCCAGTAACTACGGAATGAACACTGAAGCTTTCTTT. This encodes CASNYGMNTEAFF.